Shown below are 7 T cell receptor beta chains from a single sample sequenced in a study of CD8+ T cells in alopecia areata listed by TCRdb under 2018. The library was prepared using the immunoSEQ multiplex PCR assay. For TCR sequencing, RNA was extracted from every sample and reverse transcribed into cDNA to serve as template. TCRdb mirrors the immuneACCESS table, restricted to in-frame sequences. Some clones are absent from its copies; in checked studies, under half trace to an unresolved V gene, and the reason for the others is unknown. Present in this sample are over 70,000 clones, around two thirds of which were seen just once. The ten largest clones take up 23% of the sample. The intended sense of this specimen's time point label: 24 weeks on oral tofacitinib. The treatment or condition label for this specimen denotes: oral pan-JAK inhibitor, 5-10 mg twice daily. Sequencing used CD8+ T cells sorted from blood, obtained at week 24, from a patient treated with tofacitinib. The source of these receptors is a human donor with alopecia areata.

The chain couples TRBV9 to TRBJ1-5; D not resolved. V dropped 0 bases and J dropped 1 base, with 8 bases sitting between them. This CDR3 spans 15 amino acids. Germline CDR1 is SGDLS and CDR2 is YYNGEE. The CDR3, as DNA: TGTGCCAGCAGCGTAGATGTCGGGAGCAATCAGCCCCAGCATTTT. It encodes CASSVDVGSNQPQHF. The whole variable domain, remainder taken from reference TRBV9 and TRBJ1-5, is DSGVTQTPKHLITATGQRVTLRCSPRSGDLSVYWYQQSLDQGLQFLIQYYNGEERAKGNILERFSAQQFPDLHSELNLSSLELGDSALYFCASSVDVGSNQPQHFGDGTRLSIL.

This clone was seen only a few times. V and J are TRBV5-4 and TRBJ1-2; D ambiguous. The germline V gene encodes CDR1 SGHNT and CDR2 YYREEE (reference sequence). The CDR3 is made up of 15 amino acids. Trimming took off 3 bases at V and 0 bases at J, with 12 bases between the two ends. The CDR3 DNA reads TGTGCCAGCAGCTACCAACAGTCAGCTAACTATGGCTACACCTTC. Amino acids: CASSYQQSANYGYTF.

V and J are TRBV30 and TRBJ2-7; D is tentatively TRBD1 or TRBD2 (5 bases each). The CDR3 extends over 12 amino acids. V lost 5 bases and J lost 11, with 19 bases in between. Looked up from germline, CDR1 is GTSNPN and CDR2 is SVGIG (reference sequence). CDR3 protein: CAWGDGLAREYF. CDR3 sequence (DNA): TGTGCCTGGGGGGACGGCCTGGCTCGGGAGTACTTC.

In DNA, the CDR3 is TGCAGCGTTCGACCGGGATCCGAAGGCGGCTACACCTTC. Amino acid sequence: CSVRPGSEGGYTF. The chain joins TRBV29-1 to TRBJ1-2, with D unclear. The CDR3 consists of 13 residues. Between the trimmed V and J ends, which lost 5 bases and 8 bases, there was a span of 18 bases. CDR1 is SQVTM and CDR2 is ANQGSEA in the germline V gene.

This chain connects TRBV27 to TRBJ1-1; the match to TRBD1 covers 7 bases. The ends lost 3 bases at V and 1 base at J; junction bases unmatched: 2. From germline, CDR1 is MNHEY and CDR2 SMNVEV (reference sequence). This CDR3 has 14 residues. Here the CDR3 DNA reads TGTGCCAGCAGTTTGCAGGGGGGGAACACTGAAGCTTTCTTT. It specifies CASSLQGGNTEAFF.

The V and J genes are TRBV10-3 and TRBJ2-7; D unclear. This CDR3 contains 13 residues. V gave up 3 bases and J gave up 2 bases, with 8 bases separating them. Looked up from germline, CDR1 is ENHRY and CDR2 is SYGVKD. The CDR3 DNA follows: TGTGCCATCAGTGATTATACAACCTACGAGCAGTACTTC. Translation: CAISDYTTYEQYF.

This CDR3 reads CASSTLGGYELTEAFF. CDR3 DNA: TGTGCCAGTAGTACACTAGGTGGCTACGAACTCACTGAAGCTTTCTTT. J is TRBJ1-1 and V is TRBV19; D gene uncertain. Trimming removed 4 bases at V and 4 bases at J, with 19 bases between. The germline V gene encodes CDR1 LNHDA and CDR2 SQIVND (reference sequence). CDR3 length: 16 amino acids. The full variable domain, completed using reference TRBV19 and TRBJ1-1, is DGGITQSPKYLFRKEGQNVTLSCEQNLNHDAMYWYRQDPGQGLRLIYYSQIVNDFQKGDIAEGYSVSREKKESFPLTVTSAQKNPTAFYLCASSTLGGYELTEAFFGQGTRLTVV.